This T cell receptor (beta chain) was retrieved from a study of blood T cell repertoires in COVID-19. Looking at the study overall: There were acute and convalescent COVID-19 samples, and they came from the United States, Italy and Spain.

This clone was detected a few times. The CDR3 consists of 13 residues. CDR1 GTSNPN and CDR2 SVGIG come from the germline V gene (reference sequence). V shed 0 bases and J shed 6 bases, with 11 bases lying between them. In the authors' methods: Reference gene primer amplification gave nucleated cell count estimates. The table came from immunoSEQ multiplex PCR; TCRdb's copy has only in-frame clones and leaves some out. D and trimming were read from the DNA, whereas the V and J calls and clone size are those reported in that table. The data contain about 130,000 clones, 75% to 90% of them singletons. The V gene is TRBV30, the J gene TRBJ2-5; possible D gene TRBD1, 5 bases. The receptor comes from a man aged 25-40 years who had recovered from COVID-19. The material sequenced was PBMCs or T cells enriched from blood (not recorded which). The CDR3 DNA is TGTGCCTGGAGTGTACAGGTTAGACAGACCCAGTACTTC. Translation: CAWSVQVRQTQYF.